Each of the 10 T cell receptor beta chains below was sequenced from the same sample in a study of cytomegalovirus exposure and HLA in healthy donors. Amplification used 60 Vbeta primers and 13 Jbeta primers. Assay used: immunoSEQ multiplex PCR; TCRdb lists only in-frame clones, some missing. The data show around 140,000 clones, with around 86% seen just once and approximately 8.1% held by the top ten. Sample: PBMCs. The receptors stem from a woman aged 45-60 years in good health and CMV-seropositive.

J is TRBJ2-3 and V is TRBV28; unclear D gene. Germline V CDR1 and CDR2: MDHEN, SYDVKM. CDR3 length equals 15 residues. Trimming took 5 bases from V and 0 from J, leaving 12 bases between them. The CDR3 DNA reads as TGTGCCAGCAGTGGATCTGCGACTAGCACAGATACGCAGTATTTT. This gives the protein CASSGSATSTDTQYF.

The V call is TRBV28, the J call TRBJ1-1; D may be TRBD1 (6 bases). Germline V gene data show CDR1 as MDHEN and CDR2 as SYDVKM. V gave up 3 bases and J gave up 12 bases, with 14 bases separating them. The CDR3 runs 12 residues. The CDR3 nucleotides read TGTGCCAGCAGTTTGCAGGGGCCCGTGCCTTTCTTT. This encodes CASSLQGPVPFF.

This clone was observed once. The chain links TRBV19 to TRBJ1-6; D might be TRBD1 (5 bases). The CDR3 spans 14 residues. CDR1 is LNHDA, CDR2 SQIVND, per germline (reference sequence). With 5 bases removed from V and 8 bases from J, the gap between germline ends came to 13 bases. In DNA, the CDR3 is TGTGCCAGTAGTGTGCGGTGGGGGGATTCACCCCTCCACTTT. It is translated as CASSVRWGDSPLHF.

The CDR3 sequence: CASSEDRGHPFF. The CDR3 DNA sequence: TGTGCCAGCAGCGAGGACAGGGGGCACCCGTTCTTC. V and J are TRBV5-4 and TRBJ2-1; TRBD1 matches 11 bases. After removal of 4 bases from V and 15 bases from J, the junction contained 6 bases not matched to a gene. CDR3 size: 12 residues. Germline CDR1 and CDR2: SGHNT and YYREEE (reference sequence).

Notes on this clone: Additional DNA sequences in this sample encode the identical CDR3. V gene TRBV5-1 combines with J gene TRBJ1-1; D is uncertain. Per the germline V gene, CDR1 is SGHRS and CDR2 is YFSETQ. Trimming left V 0 bases short and J 1 base short, with 7 bases between. The CDR3 contains 14 residues. The CDR3 DNA is TGCGCCAGCAGCTTGGATCGTTCGAACACTGAAGCTTTCTTT. Protein product: CASSLDRSNTEAFF.

The chain is built from TRBV6-5 and TRBJ1-6, with D tentatively TRBD1 (5 bases). The CDR3 has 13 residues. CDR1 is MNHEY and CDR2 is SVGAGI in the germline V gene. V lost 5 bases and J 7 bases, leaving 9 bases between the germline ends. The CDR3, as DNA: TGTGCCAGCAGTCGACAGATCAATTCACCCCTCCACTTT. It yields the protein CASSRQINSPLHF.

The V and J genes are TRBV9 and TRBJ1-2; possible D gene TRBD1, 5 bases. The CDR3 loop spans 15 amino acids. CDR1 SGDLS and CDR2 YYNGEE come from the germline V gene. Trimming pared 0 bases from V and 7 bases from J, leaving 16 bases between. CDR3 DNA: TGTGCCAGCAGCGTAGCTTTGGGGGGACTAGCTGGCTACACCTTC. Translation gives CASSVALGGLAGYTF.

This sequence joins TRBV25-1 and TRBJ1-3, with 11 bases matching TRBD1. The CDR3 runs 15 residues. V shed 6 bases and J 3 bases; nucleotides not matched to a gene: 4. Germline V gene lookup returns CDR1 MGHDK and CDR2 SYGVNS. CDR3 DNA: TGTGCCAGCAGCCGGACAGGGGGCTTTGGAAACACCATATATTTT. It encodes CASSRTGGFGNTIYF.

Points on this clone: Germline is not matched at one junction end, which may reflect a read error. The chain is built from TRBV7-2 and TRBJ2-7; D is perhaps TRBD1 (6 bases). Per germline, CDR1 SGHTA and CDR2 FQGNSA. This CDR3 spans 13 amino acids. The CDR3 region is CASSPRDTYEQCF. The CDR3, as DNA: TGTGCCAGCAGCCCCAGGGACACCTACGAGCAGTGCTTC.

This chain uses TRBV29-1 with TRBJ2-1; 9 nucleotides align to TRBD2. The CDR3 loop spans 15 amino acids. The ends lost 4 bases at V and 8 bases at J; junction bases unmatched: 12. Germline lookup yields CDR1 SQVTM and CDR2 ANQGSEA. In DNA, the CDR3 is TGCAGCGTTGTTGTCGTGACTAGCGGCACGCATGAGCAGTTCTTC. It codes for CSVVVVTSGTHEQFF.